This passage covers 19 T cell receptor beta chains from one sample sequenced in a study of shared clonotypes between healthy human individuals (dated by TCRdb to 2020 to 2021). The library was generated by the immunoSEQ multiplex PCR assay. The source is immuneACCESS, and TCRdb retained only in-frame sequences with V and J called. Part of the clones is not carried over; for the studies checked, unresolved V genes explain less than half of this, and the remainder is unexplained. For this sample there are about 710,000 clones; more than 70% appear just once. The ten top clones hold 1.5% to 2% of the sample. Sequencing was carried out using memory CD4+ T cells sorted from blood. The sample's cell subset or site label is to be understood as: CD45RA-negative fraction. The receptor source for this set is a woman in her 30s in good health.

V usage is TRBV11-2 and J usage is TRBJ2-7; D unresolved. V lost 4 bases to trimming and J lost 5 bases, with 15 bases between them. Germline V gene data show CDR1 as SGHAT and CDR2 as FQNNGV. CDR3 length: 14 amino acids. CDR3 residues: CASSSSLDGDEQYF. The CDR3 bases are TGTGCCAGCAGCTCGAGTTTGGACGGAGACGAGCAGTACTTC. The full variable domain, rest sourced from reference TRBV11-2 and TRBJ2-7, is EAGVAQSPRYKIIEKRQSVAFWCNPISGHATLYWYQQILGQGPKLLIQFQNNGVVDDSQLPKDRFSAERLKGVDSTLKIQPAKLEDSAVYLCASSSSLDGDEQYFGPGTRLTVT.

Only one count was recorded for this clone. CDR3: CASSQESAGVGYTF. The CDR3, as DNA: TGTGCCAGCAGCCAAGAGTCGGCAGGGGTCGGCTACACCTTC. The gene calls are TRBV4-2 and TRBJ1-2; tentative D call: TRBD1 (6 bases). Trimming removed 0 bases at V and 8 bases at J, with 13 bases between. CDR3 length: 14 residues. Per the germline V gene, CDR1 is LGHNA and CDR2 is YNFKEQ.

The chain uses TRBV5-1 and TRBJ2-7; D not resolved. This CDR3 spans 13 amino acids. Germline-derived CDR1 and CDR2 are SGHRS and YFSETQ. Trimming removed 6 bases at V and 0 bases at J, with 10 bases between. The CDR3 coding sequence is TGCGCCAGCATAGAGTGGGACTCCTACGAGCAGTACTTC. Amino acid sequence: CASIEWDSYEQYF.

This clone was recorded a few times. The CDR3 here is CSVEQGTNTEAFF. CDR3 nucleotides: TGCAGCGTTGAGCAGGGGACGAACACTGAAGCTTTCTTT. The chain links TRBV29-1 to TRBJ1-1; possible D gene TRBD1, 6 bases. Trimming took off 3 bases at V and 1 base at J, with 9 bases between the two ends. The CDR3 is 13 amino acids. Germline V gene data show CDR1 as SQVTM and CDR2 as ANQGSEA.

The CDR3 is CSVGTGLNTEAFF. Written as DNA, the CDR3 is TGCAGCGTTGGAACAGGACTGAACACTGAAGCTTTCTTT. The chain employs TRBV29-1 and TRBJ1-1, with D possibly TRBD1 on 5 matching bases. With 4 bases removed from V and 0 bases from J, the gap between germline ends came to 9 bases. This CDR3 is 13 amino acids long. From germline, CDR1 is SQVTM and CDR2 ANQGSEA.

Notes on this clone: A far larger clone is one nucleotide away, so this likely arose from a read error. Other DNA sequences within the sample encode an identical CDR3. The chain combines TRBV19 with TRBJ2-7; D may correspond to TRBD1 or TRBD2 (6 bases each). The CDR3 is 18 amino acids. Looked up from germline, CDR1 is LNHDA and CDR2 is SQIVND (reference sequence). The CDR3 region is CASSIEPWGAPNSYEQYF. DNA for the CDR3: TGTGCCAGTAGTATAGAGCCGTGGGGGGCCCCCAACTCCTACGAGCAGTACTTT.

This clone has just a few counts. The rearrangement joins TRBV5-1 to TRBJ2-7, with 12 bases that match TRBD2. From germline, CDR1 is SGHRS and CDR2 YFSETQ. V trimming: 4 bases; J trimming: 0 bases; junction bases outside the gene matches: 2. The CDR3 contains 15 residues. CDR3: CASSATSGSSYEQYF. In nucleotides, the CDR3 is TGCGCCAGCAGCGCGACTAGCGGGAGCTCCTACGAGCAGTACTTC.

This chain uses TRBV19 with TRBJ1-1; TRBD1 might be the D (5 bases). The CDR3 contains 14 residues. Trimming took 3 bases from V and 4 from J, leaving 12 bases between them. CDR1 is LNHDA, CDR2 SQIVND, per germline (reference sequence). The CDR3: CASSMSGGFTEAFF. CDR3 sequence (DNA): TGTGCCAGTAGTATGTCGGGGGGTTTCACTGAAGCTTTCTTT. The whole variable domain, filled in from reference TRBV19 and TRBJ1-1, reads DGGITQSPKYLFRKEGQNVTLSCEQNLNHDAMYWYRQDPGQGLRLIYYSQIVNDFQKGDIAEGYSVSREKKESFPLTVTSAQKNPTAFYLCASSMSGGFTEAFFGQGTRLTVV.

The chain has TRBV10-1 and TRBJ2-2, with 9 nucleotides matching TRBD2. J gave up 5 bases and V 3 bases, and 4 bases lay outside the gene matches. Germline V lookup: CDR1 WNHNN, CDR2 SYGVQD (reference sequence). The CDR3 length is 15 residues. CDR3 sequence reads: CASSDAGGRTGELFF. The CDR3 DNA sequence: TGCGCCAGCAGTGACGCGGGAGGGCGTACCGGGGAGCTGTTTTTT.

The chain joins TRBV11-3 to TRBJ1-3, with D unresolved. The length of the CDR3 is 15 residues. Germline CDR1 and CDR2: SGHNT and YENEEA. V gave up 2 bases and J gave up 0 bases, with 8 bases separating them. CDR3 amino acids: CASSLNSPSGNTIYF. CDR3 sequence (DNA): TGTGCCAGCAGCTTAAATTCGCCCTCTGGAAACACCATATATTTT.

This chain connects TRBV6-5 to TRBJ2-3; tentative D call: TRBD2 (5 bases). Trimming cost V 8 bases and J 4 bases, with 13 bases left between them. The germline CDR1 and CDR2 sequences are MNHEY and SVGAGI. The CDR3 spans 13 residues. This CDR3 reads CASGQRGADTQYF. CDR3 bases: TGTGCCAGCGGGCAACGGGGAGCAGATACGCAGTATTTT.

V gene TRBV30 combines with J gene TRBJ2-1; perhaps TRBD1 as D (6 bases). Trimming took off 4 bases at V and 3 bases at J, with 10 bases between the two ends. CDR1 is GTSNPN, CDR2 SVGIG, per germline (reference sequence). This CDR3 is built from 13 residues. The CDR3 DNA is TGTGCCTGGAAGCAGGGGATCTACAATGAGCAGTTCTTC. Protein sequence: CAWKQGIYNEQFF.

The chain uses TRBV6-6 and TRBJ2-3; D gene unclear. V was cut by 5 bases and J by 4 bases, with 13 bases left in between. CDR1 MNHNY and CDR2 SVGAGI come from the germline V gene (reference sequence). CDR3 length: 14 amino acids. Written as DNA, the CDR3 is TGTGCCAGCAGTCACAATCCCCCCGCAGATACGCAGTATTTT. This translates into CASSHNPPADTQYF.

In its sample, this clone was seen a few times. This chain uses TRBV6-1 with TRBJ1-5, with D possibly TRBD1 on 6 matching bases. The germline V gene encodes CDR1 MNHNS and CDR2 SASEGT. This CDR3 is built from 16 residues. Between the trimmed V and J ends, which lost 1 base and 2 bases, there was a span of 12 bases. The CDR3 coding sequence is TGTGCCAGCAGTGAAGGCAGGGGAAGAGGCAATCAGCCCCAGCATTTT. Its translation: CASSEGRGRGNQPQHF.

This chain links TRBV11-2 with TRBJ2-3; D remains ambiguous. The ends were cut back, 0 bases at V and 0 bases at J, with 7 bases in the middle. The CDR3 spans 15 residues. Looked up from germline, CDR1 is SGHAT and CDR2 is FQNNGV. This CDR3 is CASSLDHGSTDTQYF. In DNA form, the CDR3 reads TGTGCCAGCAGCTTAGATCACGGCAGCACAGATACGCAGTATTTT.

This chain links TRBV20-1 with TRBJ2-1, with D hard to call. V shed 2 bases and J shed 4 bases, with 0 bases lying between them. The CDR3 is 10 residues long. The germline CDR1 and CDR2 sequences are DFQATT and SNEGSKA (reference sequence). In nucleotides, the CDR3 is TGCAGTGCTAGATACAATGAGCAGTTCTTC. Translating gives CSARYNEQFF.

This clone was counted only a few times. V gene TRBV30 combines with J gene TRBJ2-5, with 7 positions matching TRBD2. The end of the DNA aligns better with TRBJ2-7, so the J call may be wrong. The CDR3 extends over 14 amino acids. Germline CDR1 GTSNPN, CDR2 SVGIG (reference sequence). The CDR3, as DNA: TGTGCCTGGGCCCCGGGGACTAAGCCCTACGAGCAGTACTTC. Its protein product is CAWAPGTKPYEQYF.

The chain joins TRBV5-1 to TRBJ2-3, with 11 bases fitting TRBD2. The ends lost 4 bases at V and 5 bases at J; junction bases unmatched: 6. The CDR3 consists of 15 residues. Germline assignment: CDR1 SGHRS and CDR2 YFSETQ. CDR3 DNA: TGCGCCAGCAGCACCCTCCTAGCGGGAGGAGATACGCAGTATTTT. It specifies CASSTLLAGGDTQYF.

This sequence joins TRBV18 and TRBJ2-7; 8 nucleotides line up with TRBD2. Germline assignment: CDR1 KGHSH and CDR2 LQKENI. This CDR3 has 15 amino acids. V shed 6 bases, J shed 6 bases, and the junction held 13 bases outside the gene matches. In DNA form, the CDR3 reads TGTGCCAGCTCTCCCCGGGGGGGATCCGGGGGCGAGCAGTACTTC. Residues: CASSPRGGSGGEQYF.